This TCR beta chain was obtained from a study of OX40 agonist ivuxolimab in advanced cancers. Whole-study context: It was ivuxolimab, an agonistic anti-OX40 (CD134) antibody, that patients were treated with. Prior anti-PD-1, anti-PD-L1 or anti-CTLA-4 therapy did not bar entry, and more than 35% had some. Partial responses, seen in three patients, involved one hepatocellular carcinoma and two cutaneous melanomas. Patients were 82.7% male with ages roughly 20 to 90, mean 60.

Germline lookup yields CDR1 LNHDA and CDR2 SQIVND (reference sequence). Germline trimming cut 3 bases from V and 1 base from J; bases unmatched to any gene: 5. This CDR3 comprises 15 residues. The protocol was immunoSEQ multiplex PCR, while the TCRdb copy is restricted to in-frame clones and leaves out a portion. This table has approximately 98,000 clones, about 91% appearing once. V and J are TRBV19 and TRBJ1-1; 7 bases are a match to TRBD1. This sequence originates from an adult with an advanced solid tumor such as melanoma, head and neck, liver or kidney cancer. The sample was CD4+ or CD8+ T cells sorted from blood, taken in a trial of the OX40 agonist ivuxolimab. CDR3 bases: TGTGCCAGTAGTATCTCGACAGGGAGGAACACTGAAGCTTTCTTT. This gives the protein CASSISTGRNTEAFF.